The present T cell receptor beta chain was sequenced within a study of control samples from healthy donors and cancer patients. The protocol was immunoSEQ multiplex PCR, while the TCRdb copy is restricted to in-frame clones and leaves out a portion. Seen here are 84,000 or so clones, around 92% observed once, and the top ten hold approximately 14%. V dropped 11 bases and J dropped 4 bases, with 9 bases sitting between them. CDR1 is MNHEY, CDR2 SVGAGI, per germline. The CDR3 loop spans 11 amino acids. The clonotype originates from a man aged 25 to 45 in good health. The sequencing input was blood. This chain connects TRBV6-5 to TRBJ1-3, with D hard to call. CDR3 nucleotides: TGTGCCGTAGGCCTCGGAAACACCATATATTTT. As protein: CAVGLGNTIYF.